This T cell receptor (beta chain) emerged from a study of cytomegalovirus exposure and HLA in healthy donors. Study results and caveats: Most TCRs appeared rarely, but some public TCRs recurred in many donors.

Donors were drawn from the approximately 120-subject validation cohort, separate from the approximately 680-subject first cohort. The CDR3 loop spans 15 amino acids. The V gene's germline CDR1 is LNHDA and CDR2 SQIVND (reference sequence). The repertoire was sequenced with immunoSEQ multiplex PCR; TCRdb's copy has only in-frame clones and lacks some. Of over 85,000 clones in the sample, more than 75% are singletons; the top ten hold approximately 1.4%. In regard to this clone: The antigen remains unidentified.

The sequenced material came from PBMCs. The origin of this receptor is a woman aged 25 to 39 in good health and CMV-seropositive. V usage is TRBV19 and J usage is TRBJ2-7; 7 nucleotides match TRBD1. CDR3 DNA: TGTGCGGATGCTCCAACCGGGACAGCAGGGATCGAGCAGTACTTC. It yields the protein CADAPTGTAGIEQYF. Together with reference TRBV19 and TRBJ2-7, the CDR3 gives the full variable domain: DGGITQSPKYLFRKEGQNVTLSCEQNLNHDAMYWYRQDPGQGLRLIYYSQIVNDFQKGDIAEGYSVSREKKESFPLTVTSAQKNPTAFYLCADAPTGTAGIEQYFGPGTRLTVT.